The source of this T cell receptor (beta chain) is a study of cytomegalovirus exposure and HLA in healthy donors. Overall study context: Roughly 80 million unique TCRs from HLA-typed donors made up an early data release.

This clone was counted a few times. Germline-derived CDR1 and CDR2 are SGHRS and YFSETQ. V shed 2 bases and J shed 0 bases, with 8 bases lying between them. This CDR3 has 14 residues. Vbeta (60) and Jbeta (13) primers were used in the PCR. Measured with immunoSEQ multiplex PCR; TCRdb has only the in-frame clones, and not every one. The table lists roughly 180,000 clones, around 80% of them singletons. The chain joins TRBV5-1 to TRBJ2-5; D is unclear. Input material: PBMCs. This TCR came from a woman in her thirties or forties in good health and CMV-seropositive. The CDR3 is CASSFRYDQETQYF. DNA for the CDR3: TGCGCCAGCAGCTTTCGCTATGACCAAGAGACCCAGTACTTC.